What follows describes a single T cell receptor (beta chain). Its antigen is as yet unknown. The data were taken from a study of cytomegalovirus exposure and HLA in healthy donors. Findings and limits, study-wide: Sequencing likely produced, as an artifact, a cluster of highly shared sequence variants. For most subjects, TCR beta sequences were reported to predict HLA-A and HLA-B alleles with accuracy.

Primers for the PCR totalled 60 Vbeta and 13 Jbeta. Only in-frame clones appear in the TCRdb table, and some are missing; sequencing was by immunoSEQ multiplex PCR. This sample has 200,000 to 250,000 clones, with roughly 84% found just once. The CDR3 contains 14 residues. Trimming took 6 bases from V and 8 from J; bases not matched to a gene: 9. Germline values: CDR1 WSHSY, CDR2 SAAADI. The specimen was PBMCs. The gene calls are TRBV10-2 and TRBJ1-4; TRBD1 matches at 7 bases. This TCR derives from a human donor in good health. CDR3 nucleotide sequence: TGCGCCAGCAGACCGACAGGGAGAGGAGAAAAACTGTTTTTT. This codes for CASRPTGRGEKLFF.